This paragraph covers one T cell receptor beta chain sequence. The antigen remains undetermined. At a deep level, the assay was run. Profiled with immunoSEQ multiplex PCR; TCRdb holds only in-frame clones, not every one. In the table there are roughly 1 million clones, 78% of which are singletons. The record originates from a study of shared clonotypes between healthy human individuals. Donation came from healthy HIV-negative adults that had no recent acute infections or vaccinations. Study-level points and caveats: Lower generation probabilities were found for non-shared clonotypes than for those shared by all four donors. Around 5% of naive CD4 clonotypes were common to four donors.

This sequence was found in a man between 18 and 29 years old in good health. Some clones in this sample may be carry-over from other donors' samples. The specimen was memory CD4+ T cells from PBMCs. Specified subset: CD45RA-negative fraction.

CDR3 amino acids: CACGGGPHSGANVLTF. The CDR3 DNA reads TGTGCCTGCGGGGGGGGGCCACACTCTGGGGCCAACGTCCTGACTTTC. The genes are TRBV30 and TRBJ2-6; 8 bases match TRBD2. CDR3 length: 16 amino acids. Unmatched junction bases numbered 7, after V lost 6 bases and J lost 0 bases. Germline V lookup: CDR1 GTSNPN, CDR2 SVGIG (reference sequence).